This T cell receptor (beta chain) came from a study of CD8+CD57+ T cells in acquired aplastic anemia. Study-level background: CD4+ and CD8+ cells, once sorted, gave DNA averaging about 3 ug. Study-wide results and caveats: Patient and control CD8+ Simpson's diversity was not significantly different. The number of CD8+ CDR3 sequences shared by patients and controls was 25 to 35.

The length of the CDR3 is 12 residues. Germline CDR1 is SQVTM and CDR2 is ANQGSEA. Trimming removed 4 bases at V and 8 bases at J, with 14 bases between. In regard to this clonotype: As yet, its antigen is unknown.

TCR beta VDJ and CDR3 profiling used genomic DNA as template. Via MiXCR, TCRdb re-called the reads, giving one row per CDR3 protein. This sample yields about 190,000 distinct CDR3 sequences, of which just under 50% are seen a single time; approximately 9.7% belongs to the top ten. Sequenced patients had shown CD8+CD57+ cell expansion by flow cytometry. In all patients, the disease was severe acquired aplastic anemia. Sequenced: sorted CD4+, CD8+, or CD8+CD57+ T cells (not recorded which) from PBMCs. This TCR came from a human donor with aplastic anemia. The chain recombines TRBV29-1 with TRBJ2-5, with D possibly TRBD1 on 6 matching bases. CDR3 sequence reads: CSVGVQGSTQYF. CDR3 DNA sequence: TGCAGCGTTGGGGTACAGGGATCCACCCAGTACTTC. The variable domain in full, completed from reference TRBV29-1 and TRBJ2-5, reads SAVISQKPSRDICQRGTSLTIQCQVDSQVTMMFWYRQQPGQSLTLIATANQGSEATYESGFVIDKFPISRPNLTFSTLTVSNMSPEDSSIYLCSVGVQGSTQYFGPGTRLLVL.